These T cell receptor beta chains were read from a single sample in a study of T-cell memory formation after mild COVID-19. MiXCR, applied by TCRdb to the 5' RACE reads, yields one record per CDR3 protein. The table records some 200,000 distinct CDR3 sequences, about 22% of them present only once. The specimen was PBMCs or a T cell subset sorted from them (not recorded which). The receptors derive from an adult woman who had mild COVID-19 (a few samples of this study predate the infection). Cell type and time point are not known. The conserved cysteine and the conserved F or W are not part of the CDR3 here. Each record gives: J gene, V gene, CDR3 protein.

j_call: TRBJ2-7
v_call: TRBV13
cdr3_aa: ASSLEGGFYEQY

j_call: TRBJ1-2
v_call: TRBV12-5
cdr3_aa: ASDTSGDYGYT

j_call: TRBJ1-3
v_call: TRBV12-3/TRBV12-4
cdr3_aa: ASSYRESGNTIY

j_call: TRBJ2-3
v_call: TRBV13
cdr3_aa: ASSPTSGGATADTQY

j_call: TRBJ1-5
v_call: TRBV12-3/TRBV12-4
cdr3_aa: ASSLDQPQH

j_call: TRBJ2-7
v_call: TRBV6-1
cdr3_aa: ASSEMGYEQY

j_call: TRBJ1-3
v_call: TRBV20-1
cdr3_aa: SASERGDSGNTIY

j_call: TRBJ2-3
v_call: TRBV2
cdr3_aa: ARQGSSTDTQY

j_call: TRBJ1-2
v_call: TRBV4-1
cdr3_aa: ASSQEGSLYGYT

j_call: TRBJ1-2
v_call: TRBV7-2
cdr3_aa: ASDGDRGDYGYT

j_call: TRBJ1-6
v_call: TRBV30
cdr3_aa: AWSVMTHLGNSPLH

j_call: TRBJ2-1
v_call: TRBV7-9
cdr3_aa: ASSLGDPNEQF

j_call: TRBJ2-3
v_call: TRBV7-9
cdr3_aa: ASSQGRGDTQY

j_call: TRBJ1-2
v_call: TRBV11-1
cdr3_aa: ASSLGPGRYGYT

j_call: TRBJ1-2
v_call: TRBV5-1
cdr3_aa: ASSLWDNYYGYT

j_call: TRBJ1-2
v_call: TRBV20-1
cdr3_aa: SARVLDGYT

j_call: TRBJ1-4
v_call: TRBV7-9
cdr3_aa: ASSSQTAPNEKLF

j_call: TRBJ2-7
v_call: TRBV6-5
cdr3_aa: ASSRAGDYEQY

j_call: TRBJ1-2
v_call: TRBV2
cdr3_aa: ASSEMGGYT

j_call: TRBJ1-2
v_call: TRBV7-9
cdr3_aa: ASSLGGRNNYGYT

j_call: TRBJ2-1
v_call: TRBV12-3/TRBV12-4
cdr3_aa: ASSFGLAGDPSYNEQF

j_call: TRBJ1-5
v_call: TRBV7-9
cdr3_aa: ASSTEGRQPQH